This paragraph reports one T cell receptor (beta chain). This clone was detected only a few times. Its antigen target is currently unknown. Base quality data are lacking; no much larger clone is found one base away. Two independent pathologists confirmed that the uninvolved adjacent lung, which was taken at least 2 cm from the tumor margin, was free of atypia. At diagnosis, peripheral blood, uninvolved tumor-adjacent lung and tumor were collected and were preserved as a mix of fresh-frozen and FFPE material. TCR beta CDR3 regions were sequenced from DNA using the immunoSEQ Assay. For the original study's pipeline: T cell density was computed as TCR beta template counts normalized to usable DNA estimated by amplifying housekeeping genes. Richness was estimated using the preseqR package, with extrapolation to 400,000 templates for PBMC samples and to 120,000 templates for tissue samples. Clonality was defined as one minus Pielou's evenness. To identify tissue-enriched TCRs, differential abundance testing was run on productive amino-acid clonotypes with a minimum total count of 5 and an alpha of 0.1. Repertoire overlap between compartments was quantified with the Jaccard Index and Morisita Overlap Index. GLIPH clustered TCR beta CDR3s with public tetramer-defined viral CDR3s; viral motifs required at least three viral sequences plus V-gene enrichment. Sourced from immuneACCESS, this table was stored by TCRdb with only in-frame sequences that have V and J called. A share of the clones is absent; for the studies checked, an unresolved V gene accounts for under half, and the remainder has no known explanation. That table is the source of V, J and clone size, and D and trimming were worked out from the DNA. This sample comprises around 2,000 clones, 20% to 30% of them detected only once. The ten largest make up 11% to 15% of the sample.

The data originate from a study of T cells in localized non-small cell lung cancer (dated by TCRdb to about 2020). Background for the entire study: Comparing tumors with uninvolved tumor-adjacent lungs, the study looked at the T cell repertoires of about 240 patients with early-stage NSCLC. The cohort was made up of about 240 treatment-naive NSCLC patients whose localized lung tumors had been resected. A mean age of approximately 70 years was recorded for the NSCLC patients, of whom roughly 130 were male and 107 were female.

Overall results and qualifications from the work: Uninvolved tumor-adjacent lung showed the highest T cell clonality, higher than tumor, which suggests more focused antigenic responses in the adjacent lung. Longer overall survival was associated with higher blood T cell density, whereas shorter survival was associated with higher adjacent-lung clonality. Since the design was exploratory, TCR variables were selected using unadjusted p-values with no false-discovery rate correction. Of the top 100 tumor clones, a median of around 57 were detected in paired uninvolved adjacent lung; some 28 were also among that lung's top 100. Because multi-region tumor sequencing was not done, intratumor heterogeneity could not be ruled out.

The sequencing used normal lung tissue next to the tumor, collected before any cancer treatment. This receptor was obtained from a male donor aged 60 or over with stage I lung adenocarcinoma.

The CDR3 region reads CASSPPQGAGELFF. DNA sequence: TGCGCCAGCAGCCCTCCGCAGGGGGCCGGGGAGCTGTTTTTT. Here the chain combines TRBV4-1 and TRBJ2-2; 7 bases in the junction line up with TRBD1. The germline V and J ends show losses of 4 bases and 6 bases respectively, and no gene match explains 5 bases of the junction. The germline V gene encodes CDR1 MGHRA and CDR2 YSYEKL. Including the terminal cysteine and phenylalanine, the CDR3 comprises 14 residues. The read is trimmed to its CDR3 DNA, 42 bases read in frame from base 1.